The 22 T cell receptor beta chains given below trace back to one sample, sequenced in a study of shared clonotypes between healthy human individuals. Only in-frame clones appear in the TCRdb table, and some are missing; sequencing was by immunoSEQ multiplex PCR. Among 600,000 to 750,000 clones listed, approximately 72% were seen once. Sequencing was carried out using memory CD4+ T cells sorted from blood. The subset: CD45RA-negative fraction. These receptors were taken from a woman aged 25 to 39 in good health.

This chain uses TRBV5-4 with TRBJ2-7; D possibly corresponds to TRBD2 (6 bases). The CDR3 spans 15 residues. The V gene's germline CDR1 is SGHNT and CDR2 YYREEE (reference sequence). V dropped 4 bases and J dropped 2 bases, with 16 bases sitting between them. CDR3 bases: TGTGCCAGCAGCAGCAGTAGCGGTACGGCCTACGAGCAGTACTTC. This gives the protein CASSSSSGTAYEQYF.

This chain links TRBV5-1 with TRBJ2-3, with D perhaps TRBD1 (5 bases). The CDR3 has 16 amino acids. The V end was cut by 5 bases, the J end by 0 bases, with 16 bases between. CDR1 is SGHRS and CDR2 is YFSETQ in the germline V gene. CDR3 bases: TGCGCCAGCAGTATCAGTCAAGGGGTTAGCACAGATACGCAGTATTTT. Its protein is CASSISQGVSTDTQYF.

The chain couples TRBV28 to TRBJ2-5; 10 bases are a match to TRBD2. J was trimmed by 5 bases and V by 7 bases; bases with no gene match: 4. The V gene's germline CDR1 is MDHEN and CDR2 SYDVKM. This CDR3 is built from 13 residues. CDR3 protein: CASTSSGSETQYF. For the CDR3, the DNA is TGTGCCAGCACTTCTAGCGGGAGTGAGACCCAGTACTTC.

This clone was recorded a few times. The chain has TRBV29-1 and TRBJ1-1; D call uncertain. Trimming took 4 bases from V and 0 from J, leaving 12 bases between them. CDR1 and CDR2 from the germline V gene are SQVTM and ANQGSEA. The CDR3 runs to 14 residues. CDR3 protein: CSVVHLAMNTEAFF. DNA of the CDR3: TGCAGCGTTGTCCATCTAGCCATGAACACTGAAGCTTTCTTT.

The chain joins TRBV5-1 to TRBJ1-1; 8 bases agree with TRBD1. V trimming: 5 bases; J trimming: 4 bases; junction bases outside the gene matches: 7. Germline lookup yields CDR1 SGHRS and CDR2 YFSETQ. The CDR3 is 14 residues long. CDR3: CASRDTTGGTEAFF. CDR3 in DNA: TGCGCCAGCAGAGATACAACAGGGGGCACTGAAGCTTTCTTT. Based on the CDR3 plus reference TRBV5-1 and TRBJ1-1, the full variable domain is KAGVTQTPRYLIKTRGQQVTLSCSPISGHRSVSWYQQTPGQGLQFLFEYFSETQRNKGNFPGRFSGRQFSNSRSEMNVSTLELGDSALYLCASRDTTGGTEAFFGQGTRLTVV.

This clone was counted once. The chain uses TRBV15 and TRBJ1-2; D remains ambiguous. The CDR3 spans 15 residues. V lost 1 base, J lost 7 bases, and 16 bases lay in between. Germline values: CDR1 LNHNV, CDR2 YYDKDF (reference sequence). The CDR3 coding sequence is TGTGCCACCAGCAGAGTCCGCGCGGGCTCGGGTGGCTACACCTTC. Encoded protein: CATSRVRAGSGGYTF.

The rearrangement uses TRBV4-1 and TRBJ2-3; D is possibly TRBD2 (6 bases). Germline V gene lookup returns CDR1 MGHRA and CDR2 YSYEKL. Trimming cost V 0 bases and J 2 bases, with 9 bases left between them. The CDR3 spans 15 residues. DNA for the CDR3: TGCGCCAGCAGCCAAGAGACTAGGTACACAGATACGCAGTATTTT. Translation: CASSQETRYTDTQYF.

The rearrangement joins TRBV6-6 to TRBJ2-1; 9 nucleotides align to TRBD1. The CDR3 contains 15 residues. Germline values: CDR1 MNHNY, CDR2 SVGAGI (reference sequence). V trimming: 6 bases; J trimming: 2 bases; junction bases outside the gene matches: 5. The CDR3 loop is CASRTQGATYNEQFF. The CDR3 nucleotides are TGTGCCAGCAGAACACAGGGGGCTACCTACAATGAGCAGTTCTTC.

The V gene is TRBV18, the J gene TRBJ2-3, with D perhaps TRBD2 (5 bases). The CDR3 has 16 residues. Trimming cost V 6 bases and J 7 bases, with 23 bases left between them. The germline V gene encodes CDR1 KGHSH and CDR2 LQKENI. The CDR3 loop is CASSPVGLSGRHTQYF. The CDR3 nucleotides are TGTGCCAGCTCCCCGGTTGGACTTAGTGGTCGTCATACGCAGTATTTT.

The chain is built from TRBV4-1 and TRBJ1-2; D remains ambiguous. The CDR3 covers 14 residues. Trimming left V 4 bases short and J 4 bases short, with 13 bases between. In germline, CDR1 is MGHRA, CDR2 YSYEKL. CDR3 in DNA: TGCGCCAGCAGCCGAGGGTCGTCGACCTATGGCTACACCTTC. Its protein is CASSRGSSTYGYTF.

Only a few counts were recorded for this clone. The chain has TRBV10-1 and TRBJ1-5; D possibly corresponds to TRBD1 (5 bases). The CDR3 consists of 14 residues. V was cut by 6 bases and J by 1 base, with 10 bases left in between. Germline CDR1 is WNHNN and CDR2 is SYGVQD (reference sequence). The CDR3 nucleotides are TGCGCCAGCAGCGGGACCGGGAGCAATCAGCCCCAGCATTTT. This encodes CASSGTGSNQPQHF.

This clone was detected a few times. CDR3 region: CSVVWGLSGYTF. The CDR3 DNA sequence: TGCAGCGTTGTATGGGGGCTGAGTGGCTACACCTTC. The chain carries TRBV29-1 and TRBJ1-2; a possible D gene is TRBD1 (6 bases). CDR3 length: 12 amino acids. Trimming removed 4 bases at V and 7 bases at J, with 13 bases between. Per germline, CDR1 SQVTM and CDR2 ANQGSEA.

This chain uses TRBV29-1 with TRBJ1-1; D not certain. The CDR3 covers 11 residues. The V and J ends lost 5 bases and 0 bases respectively, with 4 bases between them. The germline V gene has CDR1 SQVTM and CDR2 ANQGSEA. The CDR3 loop is CSVRVNTEAFF. CDR3 sequence (DNA): TGCAGCGTTAGGGTGAACACTGAAGCTTTCTTT.

This sequence joins TRBV29-1 and TRBJ1-1; TRBD1 aligns across 7 bases. This CDR3 has 13 residues. Per the germline V gene, CDR1 is SQVTM and CDR2 is ANQGSEA. The V gene end was trimmed by 6 bases and the J gene end by 4 bases; junction bases not matched to a gene: 8. The DNA of the CDR3 is TGCAGCGTCGGAGGTAGGGGGCCCACTGAAGCTTTCTTT. It yields the protein CSVGGRGPTEAFF.

The rearrangement joins TRBV12-5 to TRBJ1-1; TRBD1 matches 7 bases. The CDR3 extends over 13 amino acids. The germline gives CDR1 LGHNT, CDR2 FRNRAP. Unmatched junction bases numbered 5, after V lost 5 bases and J lost 5 bases. The CDR3 nucleotides are TGTGCTAGTGGTAGGGGGCTTAGAACTGAAGCTTTCTTT. Amino acid sequence: CASGRGLRTEAFF.

The rearrangement links TRBV28 to TRBJ2-7; D not certain. The V gene's germline CDR1 is MDHEN and CDR2 SYDVKM. V was shortened by 5 bases and J by 6 bases, with 8 bases between the two germline ends. The length of the CDR3 is 11 residues. CDR3 in amino acids: CASSRGSEQYF. CDR3 nucleotide sequence: TGTGCCAGCAGTCGCGGCTCCGAGCAGTACTTC.

V gene TRBV18 combines with J gene TRBJ1-3; no clear D. CDR1 and CDR2 from the germline V gene are KGHSH and LQKENI. CDR3 length: 14 residues. Between the trimmed V and J ends, which lost 2 bases and 0 bases, there was a span of 5 bases. CDR3 sequence: CASSPELSGNTIYF. Written as DNA, the CDR3 is TGTGCCAGCTCACCAGAGCTCTCTGGAAACACCATATATTTT.

The chain carries TRBV19 and TRBJ2-1; 11 nucleotides line up with TRBD2. V shed 3 bases and J 4 bases; nucleotides not matched to a gene: 5. This CDR3 is 16 amino acids long. Germline CDR1 LNHDA, CDR2 SQIVND (reference sequence). Here the CDR3 DNA reads TGTGCCAGTAGTATGCGGGGGACTAGCGGTTACAATGAGCAGTTCTTC. It encodes CASSMRGTSGYNEQFF.

This chain connects TRBV11-2 to TRBJ2-3, with 12 bases matching TRBD2. The germline V gene has CDR1 SGHAT and CDR2 FQNNGV. This CDR3 comprises 15 residues. The trim removed 6 bases at V and 3 bases at J, leaving 4 bases unmatched. CDR3 bases: TGTGCCAGCAGGAGACTAGCGGGAGTGACAGATACGCAGTATTTT. Its protein is CASRRLAGVTDTQYF.

The chain recombines TRBV5-6 with TRBJ2-3, with 11 bases matching TRBD1. Trimming removed 4 bases from V and 5 bases from J; junction bases left unmatched: 6. Germline CDR1 reads SGHDT; CDR2 reads YYEEEE. The CDR3 consists of 15 residues. The CDR3 DNA reads as TGTGCCAGCAGCCTAGGGACAGGGGGAGGAGATACGCAGTATTTT. Encoded protein: CASSLGTGGGDTQYF.

This clone was seen a single time. The gene calls are TRBV19 and TRBJ2-5; D not resolved. The germline gives CDR1 LNHDA, CDR2 SQIVND (reference sequence). The V and J ends lost 3 bases and 1 base respectively, with 6 bases between them. The CDR3 is 13 residues long. CDR3 sequence: CASSIGIQETQYF. Here the CDR3 DNA reads TGTGCCAGTAGTATTGGGATCCAAGAGACCCAGTACTTC.

The chain employs TRBV11-3 and TRBJ2-3; D is possibly TRBD2 (5 bases). Per germline, CDR1 SGHNT and CDR2 YENEEA. The CDR3 consists of 13 residues. V lost 3 bases to trimming and J lost 4 bases, with 8 bases between them. DNA for the CDR3: TGTGCCAGCAGCTTTACTAGAGCAGATACGCAGTATTTT. Translation gives CASSFTRADTQYF.